This TCR beta chain was recovered during a study of T cell responses to AZD1222 COVID-19 vaccine. Findings and limits, study-wide: Nearly half of spike-specific TCRs reportedly go after variant regions that carry no mutations. Donors were largely white British and mainly female; clonal diversity was possibly underestimated. Along spike, vaccine-associated CD4 TCRs were found throughout, with dominance at 160-218 and 743-854. Researchers took repertoire samples only after the peak T cell response had come.

In the case of this clone: Its specificity is unknown.

Germline CDR1 is SQVTM and CDR2 is ANQGSEA. CDR3 size: 18 residues. V was trimmed by 4 bases and J by 1 base, leaving 23 bases between them. Sequenced by immunoSEQ multiplex PCR; TCRdb stores in-frame clones only, minus some. The sample carries around 99,000 clones, 85% to 95% recorded once. This receptor was taken from an adult who received the AZD1222 COVID-19 vaccine. The sequencing used peripheral blood, collected 28 days after the second AZD1222 dose. The chain combines TRBV29-1 with TRBJ2-1; TRBD2 might be the D (5 bases). The CDR3 loop reads CSVGPQDSAALSYNEQFF. The CDR3 nucleotides read TGCAGCGTTGGCCCTCAGGACTCGGCAGCCCTTTCCTACAATGAGCAGTTCTTC.